One and the same sample provided the 16 T cell receptor beta chains below, sequenced in a study of shared clonotypes between healthy human individuals. The data were produced by immunoSEQ multiplex PCR, yet TCRdb's version contains in-frame clones alone and is incomplete. The sample holds approximately 1.5 million clones, 95% to 99% seen once. Material for sequencing was naive CD4+ T cells sorted from blood. As for subset: CD45RA+ positively selected. These TCRs come from a young man in good health.

The chain is built from TRBV10-3 and TRBJ2-1; a weak D match, TRBD1 (5 bases). The length of the CDR3 is 17 residues. V was shortened by 2 bases and J by 8 bases, with 22 bases between the two germline ends. Germline V gene sequence: CDR1 ENHRY, CDR2 SYGVKD. The chain's CDR3 is CAISEPTKRAIRDEQFF. CDR3 sequence (DNA): TGTGCCATCAGTGAGCCCACTAAACGGGCCATCAGGGATGAGCAGTTCTTC.

The chain combines TRBV18 with TRBJ2-3, with 9 bases that match TRBD1. J gave up 10 bases and V 0 bases, and 8 bases lay outside the gene matches. The length of the CDR3 is 15 residues. In germline, CDR1 is KGHSH, CDR2 LQKENI. The CDR3 reads CASSPPTGTGSAQYF. DNA of the CDR3: TGTGCCAGCTCACCACCAACCGGGACAGGGTCGGCGCAGTATTTT.

The V and J genes are TRBV18 and TRBJ2-5; 15 positions agree with TRBD2. Germline V CDR1 and CDR2: KGHSH, LQKENI. The CDR3 is 20 residues long. The V gene end was trimmed by 2 bases and the J gene end by 3 bases; junction bases not matched to a gene: 13. CDR3 sequence (DNA): TGTGCCAGCTCACCATATGGACTAGCGGGAGGGGGTATCAAGGAAGAGACCCAGTACTTC. Translation: CASSPYGLAGGGIKEETQYF.

Regarding this clone: Other DNA sequences in this specimen translate into the identical CDR3. This rearrangement joins TRBV4-3 to TRBJ2-7; TRBD1 aligns across 8 bases. Germline CDR1 and CDR2: LGHNA and YSLEER. This CDR3 spans 15 amino acids. The J segment lost 1 base and the V segment lost 4 bases, leaving 6 bases of the junction unmatched. The CDR3 is CASSRGTGESYEQYF. CDR3 DNA: TGCGCCAGCAGCCGCGGGACAGGTGAATCCTACGAGCAGTACTTC.

A remark on this clone: Other DNA sequences in this sample translate to the same CDR3. The genes are TRBV15 and TRBJ1-2, with 9 bases aligning to TRBD1. This CDR3 has 14 amino acids. J lost 1 base, V lost 3 bases, and 0 bases had no gene match. The germline gives CDR1 LNHNV, CDR2 YYDKDF (reference sequence). The CDR3 protein is CATSRDRGNYGYTF. In nucleotides, the CDR3 is TGTGCCACCAGCAGGGACAGGGGTAACTATGGCTACACCTTC.

V usage is TRBV28 and J usage is TRBJ2-7; D may correspond to TRBD1 or TRBD2 (5 bases each). From germline, CDR1 is MDHEN and CDR2 SYDVKM. The CDR3 covers 16 residues. Trimming cost V 8 bases and J 0 bases, with 20 bases left between them. The CDR3 nucleotides read TGTGCCAGCGGTAGACTGGGGACGGTGAGCTCCTACGAGCAGTACTTC. Amino acids: CASGRLGTVSSYEQYF.

This clone occurred once. V usage is TRBV6-5 and J usage is TRBJ2-7; maybe TRBD1 (5 bases). Trimming shortened V by 6 bases and J by 6 bases, and 15 bases separated the two germline ends. Germline CDR1 reads MNHEY; CDR2 reads SVGAGI. This CDR3 is built from 13 residues. The CDR3 protein is CASSKFMGLEQYF. CDR3 DNA sequence: TGTGCCAGCAGCAAATTTATGGGGCTCGAGCAGTACTTC.

This sequence joins TRBV7-8 and TRBJ1-1; D is uncertain. CDR1 is SGHVS, CDR2 FQNEAQ, per germline. The CDR3 runs to 12 residues. V lost 5 bases and J 1 base, leaving 5 bases between the germline ends. The DNA of the CDR3 is TGTGCCAGCAGCCTTTCGAACACTGAAGCTTTCTTT. Protein sequence: CASSLSNTEAFF.

The chain recombines TRBV5-1 with TRBJ2-3; D might be TRBD2 (6 bases). V was pared by 7 bases and J by 2 bases, with 14 bases between. CDR1 and CDR2 (germline): SGHRS, YFSETQ. The CDR3 extends over 14 amino acids. The CDR3, as DNA: TGCGCCAGCCTGGGGGGACGGCTCACAGATACGCAGTATTTT. This codes for CASLGGRLTDTQYF.

CDR3 residues: CASSLAGMGQETQYF. The CDR3 coding sequence is TGCGCCAGCAGCTTGGCCGGTATGGGGCAAGAGACCCAGTACTTC. The gene calls are TRBV5-1 and TRBJ2-5; D is ambiguous. The V gene's germline CDR1 is SGHRS and CDR2 YFSETQ. The length of the CDR3 is 15 residues. Trimming took off 0 bases at V and 2 bases at J, with 11 bases between the two ends.

The CDR3 DNA reads TGTGCCAGCAGTGCGCGGGGGATCCAAGAGACCCAGTACTTC. Encoded protein: CASSARGIQETQYF. The chain has TRBV6-1 and TRBJ2-5; 7 nucleotides agree with TRBD2. The CDR3 loop spans 14 amino acids. Germline V gives CDR1 MNHNS, CDR2 SASEGT. V gave up 4 bases and J gave up 1 base; unmatched junction bases: 3.

The gene calls are TRBV5-8 and TRBJ1-5, with D possibly TRBD1 on 5 matching bases. V lost 0 bases and J lost 7, with 11 bases in between. This CDR3 has 14 residues. Germline V gene data show CDR1 as SGHTS and CDR2 as YDEGEE. CDR3 sequence (DNA): TGTGCCAGCAGCTTGGTAACTAGGGGACAGCCCCAGCATTTT. It translates to CASSLVTRGQPQHF. Complete variable domain (other parts from reference TRBV5-8 and TRBJ1-5): EAGVTQSPTHLIKTRGQQATLRCSPISGHTSVYWYQQALGLGLQFLLWYDEGEERNRGNFPPRFSGRQFPNYSSELNVNALELEDSALYLCASSLVTRGQPQHFGDGTRLSIL.

This clone came up once. CDR3 nucleotide sequence: TGTGCCAGTAGTAGGGGCAGGGGGCGCCGCACAGATACGCAGTATTTT. Amino acid sequence: CASSRGRGRRTDTQYF. V gene TRBV19 combines with J gene TRBJ2-3; TRBD1 agrees at 8 bases. Germline values: CDR1 LNHDA, CDR2 SQIVND (reference sequence). CDR3 size: 16 residues. With V trimmed by 4 bases and J by 1 base, 7 bases remained unmatched.

This rearrangement joins TRBV7-9 to TRBJ2-3, with 7 bases matching TRBD2. This CDR3 has 14 residues. Germline V gene data show CDR1 as SEHNR and CDR2 as FQNEAQ (reference sequence). After removal of 6 bases from V and 2 bases from J, the junction contained 5 bases not matched to a gene. CDR3 sequence: CASSPLAFTDTQYF. CDR3 nucleotides: TGTGCCAGCAGTCCACTAGCGTTCACAGATACGCAGTATTTT. Looking up the rest from reference TRBV7-9 and TRBJ2-3 gives the full variable domain: DTGVSQNPRHKITKRGQNVTFRCDPISEHNRLYWYRQTLGQGPEFLTYFQNEAQLEKSRLLSDRFSAERPKGSFSTLEIQRTEQGDSAMYLCASSPLAFTDTQYFGPGTRLTVL.

The CDR3 is CASSRSTRTDTQYF. In nucleotides, the CDR3 is TGTGCCAGCAGCAGGAGTACTAGGACAGATACGCAGTATTTT. V is TRBV7-9 and J is TRBJ2-3; a weak D match, TRBD2 (5 bases). This CDR3 is built from 14 residues. Germline values: CDR1 SEHNR, CDR2 FQNEAQ (reference sequence). V was trimmed by 5 bases and J by 3 bases, leaving 12 bases between them. The whole variable domain, filled in from reference TRBV7-9 and TRBJ2-3, reads DTGVSQNPRHKITKRGQNVTFRCDPISEHNRLYWYRQTLGQGPEFLTYFQNEAQLEKSRLLSDRFSAERPKGSFSTLEIQRTEQGDSAMYLCASSRSTRTDTQYFGPGTRLTVL.

This sequence joins TRBV25-1 and TRBJ2-7, with 8 bases identical to TRBD1. Trimming removed 10 bases from V and 2 bases from J; junction bases left unmatched: 7. The CDR3 runs to 13 residues. Germline CDR1 is MGHDK and CDR2 is SYGVNS. The CDR3 loop is CATKRQGTYEQYF. The CDR3 DNA reads as TGTGCCACCAAGAGACAGGGGACCTACGAGCAGTACTTC.